A single sample is the source of the 32 T cell receptor beta chains below, sequenced in a study of blood T cell repertoires in COVID-19. Method: immunoSEQ multiplex PCR; TCRdb's copy keeps in-frame clones and lacks some. The sample holds 25,000 to 30,000 clones, roughly 90% seen once. The sequenced material came from peripheral blood. These receptors originate from a human donor in a cohort sampled during active COVID-19.

Only one count was recorded for this clone. The chain employs TRBV30 and TRBJ1-5; 7 nucleotides line up with TRBD1. Germline values: CDR1 GTSNPN, CDR2 SVGIG (reference sequence). The V and J ends lost 2 bases and 0 bases, in that order; junction bases with no gene match: 4. This CDR3 has 15 amino acids. The CDR3 nucleotides read TGTGCCTGGAGTCGTGGGGACAGTAGCAATCAGCCCCAGCATTTT. Protein product: CAWSRGDSSNQPQHF. The variable domain in full, with the rest retrieved from reference TRBV30 and TRBJ1-5, is SQTIHQWPATLVQPVGSPLSLECTVEGTSNPNLYWYRQAAGRGLQLLFYSVGIGQISSEVPQNLSASRPQDRQFILSSKKLLLSDSGFYLCAWSRGDSSNQPQHFGDGTRLSIL.

V gene TRBV19 combines with J gene TRBJ1-1, with TRBD1 identical over 7 bases. The CDR3 is 15 amino acids. V dropped 8 bases and J dropped 0; count of bases not matched to a gene: 9. Germline CDR1 and CDR2: LNHDA and SQIVND (reference sequence). CDR3 amino acids: CASAQPGTVNTEAFF. The CDR3 coding sequence is TGTGCCAGTGCGCAGCCCGGGACAGTGAACACTGAAGCTTTCTTT.

The chain carries TRBV12-5 and TRBJ2-3, with D perhaps TRBD1 (6 bases). The CDR3 spans 17 residues. CDR1 is LGHNT and CDR2 is FRNRAP in the germline V gene. V lost 3 bases, J lost 2 bases, and 18 bases lay in between. Here the CDR3 DNA reads TGTGCTAGTGGTTTTTTCGGACAGACCCTGACCACAGATACGCAGTATTTT. Translated: CASGFFGQTLTTDTQYF.

The chain has TRBV7-3 and TRBJ2-3; D not certain. This CDR3 comprises 15 residues. Trimming left V 5 bases short and J 3 bases short, with 15 bases between. Germline V gene sequence: CDR1 SGHTA, CDR2 FQGTGA. As DNA, the CDR3 is TGTGCCAGCAGCGCCGACTTTGCGCGGACAGATACGCAGTATTTT. As protein: CASSADFARTDTQYF.

This clone was found a few times. The chain has TRBV10-3 and TRBJ1-1; the D gene is possibly TRBD1 (5 bases). Germline lookup yields CDR1 ENHRY and CDR2 SYGVKD. V was pared by 7 bases and J by 6 bases, with 12 bases between. This CDR3 spans 12 amino acids. Here the CDR3 reads CAIIPGRPEAFF. The CDR3 coding sequence is TGTGCCATCATTCCAGGGAGGCCTGAAGCTTTCTTT.

The chain links TRBV2 to TRBJ1-2; the match to TRBD1 covers 9 bases. J lost 4 bases, V lost 5 bases, and 20 bases had no gene match. Germline V lookup: CDR1 SNHLY, CDR2 FYNNEI. The CDR3 consists of 19 residues. CDR3 in amino acids: CASSSRPRTGVARGYGYTF. DNA of the CDR3: TGTGCCAGCAGTTCCCGCCCGAGGACAGGGGTGGCCCGTGGCTATGGCTACACCTTC.

The gene calls are TRBV6-4 and TRBJ1-6; tentative D call: TRBD1 (6 bases). The germline V gene has CDR1 MRHNA and CDR2 SNTAGT. The CDR3 has 15 residues. The V end was cut by 6 bases, the J end by 0 bases, with 9 bases between. The CDR3 loop reads CASRPGASYNSPLHF. CDR3 sequence (DNA): TGTGCCAGCAGACCAGGGGCCTCCTATAATTCACCCCTCCACTTT.

This clone was seen a few times. CDR3 nucleotides: TGTGCCAGTAGTGTGCTCGGGGGGGACTATGGCTACACCTTC. It encodes CASSVLGGDYGYTF. This chain connects TRBV19 to TRBJ1-2; D might be TRBD1 (5 bases). The V and J ends lost 5 bases and 3 bases respectively, with 13 bases between them. The CDR3 extends over 14 amino acids. CDR1 LNHDA and CDR2 SQIVND come from the germline V gene (reference sequence).

This clone was counted once. The chain couples TRBV11-1 to TRBJ2-7; 9 nucleotides line up with TRBD1. There are 13 residues in the CDR3. Trimming took 5 bases from V and 4 from J; bases not matched to a gene: 3. Germline assignment: CDR1 SGHAT and CDR2 FQDESV (reference sequence). The CDR3 spells CASSRTGEYEQYF. The CDR3 DNA reads TGTGCCAGCAGCCGGACAGGGGAGTACGAGCAGTACTTC.

CDR3 bases: TGCGCCAGCAGCCAATGGGAGGGTAAAAACATTCAGTACTTC. Protein sequence: CASSQWEGKNIQYF. V gene TRBV4-3 combines with J gene TRBJ2-4; 7 bases are a match to TRBD2. From germline, CDR1 is LGHNA and CDR2 YSLEER. V lost 2 bases to trimming and J lost 4 bases; unmatched junction nucleotides: 2. The CDR3 is made up of 14 amino acids.

CDR3 amino acids: CASSENGDYIAYSGNTIYF. The CDR3 coding sequence is TGTGCCAGCAGCGAAAACGGCGACTACATCGCCTACTCTGGAAACACCATATATTTT. The rearrangement joins TRBV16 to TRBJ1-3; D gene uncertain. V lost 5 bases, J lost 0 bases, and 23 bases lay in between. The CDR3 consists of 19 residues. In germline, CDR1 is KGHSY, CDR2 FQNENV.

This sequence joins TRBV20-1 and TRBJ1-2, with 10 bases that match TRBD1. V shed 3 bases, J shed 6 bases, and the junction held 10 bases outside the gene matches. The CDR3 is 15 amino acids. Germline CDR1 DFQATT, CDR2 SNEGSKA (reference sequence). In nucleotides, the CDR3 is TGCAGTGCTAGTCTTATATCGGGACAGGGGAATGGCTACACCTTC. It translates to CSASLISGQGNGYTF.

The V call is TRBV3-1 (or the pseudogene TRBV3-2), the J call TRBJ1-2; D is possibly TRBD1 (5 bases). The CDR3 length is 15 residues. V lost 0 bases, J lost 8 bases, and 16 bases lay in between. CDR1 is LGHDT and CDR2 is YNNKEL in the germline V gene (reference sequence). CDR3 bases: TGTGCCAGCAGCCAAGAGGCGGGGCTCGGACGGGGCTACACCTTC. Translated: CASSQEAGLGRGYTF.

The rearrangement joins TRBV12-3 or TRBV12-4 to TRBJ2-1; 9 bases fit TRBD1. This CDR3 has 12 amino acids. V lost 4 bases, J lost 12 bases, and 4 bases stayed unmatched. Here the CDR3 DNA reads TGTGCCAGCAGTTCCGACAGGGGGGGGCAGTTCTTC. It translates to CASSSDRGGQFF.

The CDR3 bases are TGTGCCAGCAGTTTAGACACTAACTATGGCTACACCTTC. Encoded protein: CASSLDTNYGYTF. The chain has TRBV12-3 or TRBV12-4 and TRBJ1-2; D not certain. CDR3 length equals 13 residues. Deletions cut 1 base from V and 0 bases from J, with 3 bases between.

The V and J genes are TRBV3-1 (or the pseudogene TRBV3-2) and TRBJ2-5; maybe TRBD2 (5 bases). The CDR3 extends over 15 amino acids. CDR1 LGHDT and CDR2 YNNKEL come from the germline V gene (reference sequence). V lost 1 base and J lost 2, with 11 bases in between. CDR3 protein: CASSQAGFQQETQYF. As DNA, the CDR3 is TGTGCCAGCAGCCAAGCGGGATTTCAGCAAGAGACCCAGTACTTC.

J is TRBJ2-7 and V is TRBV27; TRBD2 might be the D (5 bases). Germline V CDR1 and CDR2: MNHEY, SMNVEV (reference sequence). This CDR3 is 13 amino acids long. V lost 7 bases, J lost 0 bases, and 10 bases lay in between. CDR3 DNA: TGTGCCAGCAAAGGACTGAGCTCCTACGAGCAGTACTTC. As protein: CASKGLSSYEQYF.

The rearrangement links TRBV11-1 to TRBJ2-3; 7 bases fit TRBD2. The trim removed 3 bases at V and 0 bases at J, leaving 6 bases unmatched. CDR3 length: 16 amino acids. Germline V gene sequence: CDR1 SGHAT, CDR2 FQDESV (reference sequence). The CDR3 DNA is TGTGCCAGCAGCTTTAGTTCGGGGGGAAGCACAGATACGCAGTATTTT. Translating it yields CASSFSSGGSTDTQYF.

This rearrangement joins TRBV6-5 to TRBJ1-2; D possibly corresponds to TRBD1 (6 bases). The CDR3 loop spans 13 amino acids. V lost 11 bases to trimming and J lost 4 bases, with 17 bases between them. Per the germline V gene, CDR1 is MNHEY and CDR2 is SVGAGI. The DNA of the CDR3 is TGTGCCGCGGGGGGCGGGACCCTCTATGGCTACACCTTC. Translated: CAAGGGTLYGYTF.

The genes are TRBV6-5 and TRBJ1-5, with D unclear. Germline assignment: CDR1 MNHEY and CDR2 SVGAGI. The CDR3 totals 14 residues. The ends were cut back, 6 bases at V and 0 bases at J, with 9 bases in the middle. The CDR3, as DNA: TGTGCCAGCAGGACTATCTTTAGCAATCAGCCCCAGCATTTT. Its translation is CASRTIFSNQPQHF.

The V and J genes are TRBV12-5 and TRBJ2-5; the D gene is possibly TRBD2 (5 bases). Trimming stripped 2 bases from V and 7 bases from J, with 8 bases between. There are 12 residues in the CDR3. Germline V gives CDR1 LGHNT, CDR2 FRNRAP. This chain's CDR3 is CASGLQGGTQYF. CDR3 sequence (DNA): TGTGCTAGTGGTTTGCAAGGAGGGACCCAGTACTTC.

This sequence joins TRBV7-8 and TRBJ1-5, with D hard to call. The CDR3 consists of 15 residues. The V gene lost 5 bases and the J gene lost 6 bases, with 17 bases spanning the gap. Germline lookup yields CDR1 SGHVS and CDR2 FQNEAQ. CDR3 nucleotide sequence: TGTGCCAGCAGCCCTAAGTTTCGTCGGTTTCAGCCCCAGCATTTT. This codes for CASSPKFRRFQPQHF.

The V call is TRBV2, the J call TRBJ2-3, with 8 positions matching TRBD1. V was clipped by 4 bases and J by 5 bases; unmatched bases: 5. This CDR3 is 14 amino acids long. Germline V CDR1 and CDR2: SNHLY, FYNNEI. CDR3 coding DNA: TGTGCCAGCAGTGCGAGGACAGGGCAAGATACGCAGTATTTT. It encodes CASSARTGQDTQYF. The whole variable domain, remainder taken from reference TRBV2 and TRBJ2-3, is EPEVTQTPSHQVTQMGQEVILRCVPISNHLYFYWYRQILGQKVEFLVSFYNNEISEKSEIFDDQFSVERPDGSNFTLKIRSTKLEDSAMYFCASSARTGQDTQYFGPGTRLTVL.

This clone was counted a few times. V gene TRBV18 combines with J gene TRBJ1-1, with TRBD1 as a possible D gene (5 bases). The CDR3 extends over 16 amino acids. Germline values: CDR1 KGHSH, CDR2 LQKENI. V was shortened by 3 bases and J by 1 base, with 15 bases between the two germline ends. The CDR3 nucleotides are TGTGCCAGCTCACCGGGACTTATACAGAAGAACACTGAAGCTTTCTTT. It specifies CASSPGLIQKNTEAFF.

This chain uses TRBV4-1 with TRBJ1-6, with 8 bases fitting TRBD1. CDR1 is MGHRA and CDR2 is YSYEKL in the germline V gene. This CDR3 is 16 amino acids long. Trimming cost V 4 bases and J 7 bases; bases outside gene matches: 9. CDR3 sequence reads: CASSLSTGGMNSPLHF. The CDR3, as DNA: TGCGCCAGCAGCCTCTCTACAGGGGGAATGAATTCACCCCTCCACTTT.

This clone was seen once. This rearrangement joins TRBV3-1 (or the pseudogene TRBV3-2) to TRBJ2-5; D may be TRBD2 (6 bases). The V gene lost 2 bases and the J gene lost 2 bases, with 15 bases spanning the gap. This CDR3 has 16 amino acids. In germline, CDR1 is LGHDT, CDR2 YNNKEL (reference sequence). Here the CDR3 DNA reads TGTGCCAGCAGCCAAAATGGCGGAGGGATTCAAGAGACCCAGTACTTC. This codes for CASSQNGGGIQETQYF.

This clone was counted only a few times. V gene TRBV10-1 combines with J gene TRBJ1-2; 8 bases agree with TRBD1. CDR3 length: 14 residues. Germline loops: CDR1 WNHNN, CDR2 SYGVQD (reference sequence). J was trimmed by 3 bases and V by 5 bases; bases with no gene match: 5. Written as DNA, the CDR3 is TGCGCCAGCAGTAGGACAGGGCCCTACTATGGCTACACCTTC. It translates to CASSRTGPYYGYTF.

This clone was found a few times. The V gene is TRBV11-3, the J gene TRBJ1-1; D is ambiguous. The germline gives CDR1 SGHNT, CDR2 YENEEA. The V gene lost 0 bases and the J gene lost 5 bases, with 7 bases spanning the gap. The CDR3 spans 13 residues. CDR3 protein: CASSLDWRTEAFF. The DNA of the CDR3 is TGTGCCAGCAGCTTAGATTGGAGGACTGAAGCTTTCTTT.

This rearrangement joins TRBV6-5 to TRBJ2-4, with 10 bases fitting TRBD2. From germline, CDR1 is MNHEY and CDR2 SVGAGI. The CDR3 sequence is 14 residues long. The V gene end was trimmed by 6 bases and the J gene end by 3 bases; junction bases not matched to a gene: 2. The CDR3 here is CASSIAGGKNIQYF. The DNA for the CDR3 is TGTGCCAGCAGCATAGCGGGGGGCAAAAACATTCAGTACTTC.

This rearrangement joins TRBV3-1 (or the pseudogene TRBV3-2) to TRBJ2-1; D gene uncertain. V was clipped by 4 bases and J by 0 bases, with 7 bases between them. Germline V gives CDR1 LGHDT, CDR2 YNNKEL (reference sequence). CDR3 length equals 14 residues. CDR3 residues: CASSLQSSYNEQFF. CDR3 sequence (DNA): TGTGCCAGCAGCCTACAGAGCTCCTACAATGAGCAGTTCTTC.

The J gene is TRBJ2-5, the V gene TRBV2; D not resolved. The CDR3 loop spans 12 amino acids. CDR1 is SNHLY, CDR2 FYNNEI, per germline. Between the trimmed V and J ends, which lost 7 bases and 5 bases, there was a span of 11 bases. CDR3: CASTYPSETQYF. CDR3 in DNA: TGTGCCAGCACCTATCCATCGGAGACCCAGTACTTC.

The rearrangement links TRBV5-6 to TRBJ1-1; D possibly corresponds to TRBD1 (5 bases). The CDR3 spans 14 residues. CDR1 and CDR2 (germline): SGHDT, YYEEEE. The V end was cut by 0 bases, the J end by 4 bases, with 10 bases between. CDR3 amino acids: CASSLERRGTEAFF. The CDR3 DNA is TGTGCCAGCAGCTTGGAAAGGAGGGGCACTGAAGCTTTCTTT.